The rows below give T cell receptor beta chains drawn from one sample of a study of T cells in Graves' hyperthyroidism and ophthalmopathy. TCRdb reanalysed the multiplex PCR reads using MiXCR and keeps one entry per CDR3 protein. The table lists roughly 650,000 distinct CDR3 sequences, approximately 16% of them singletons. The specimen sequenced was blood. The source of these receptors is a woman in her 40s with Graves' ophthalmopathy. CDR3s include the opening cysteine and the closing phenylalanine or tryptophan. The D gene is left open where the match is weak. Not every row has a clone size; where given, it reads once, few, many or a size class.

size: -; D: -; V: TRBV20-1; J: TRBJ2-1; DNA: TGCAGTGCTAGTCCCCTGGGACTCGGCGTCTACAATGAGCAGTTCTTC; CDR3: CSASPLGLGVYNEQFF
size: many; D: -; V: TRBV11-1; J: TRBJ2-3; DNA: TGTGCCAGCAGCCCAACCCGACAGGTCCGAACAGATACGCAGTATTTT; CDR3: CASSPTRQVRTDTQYF
size: many; D: TRBD1; V: TRBV5-1; J: TRBJ1-2; DNA: TGCGCCAGCAGCTACGACAGGGGGCTAGGTGGCTACACCTTC; CDR3: CASSYDRGLGGYTF
size: many; D: -; V: TRBV3-1; J: TRBJ2-5; DNA: TGTGCCAGCAGCCAGGTGGGAGGAGGAGAGACCCAGTACTTC; CDR3: CASSQVGGGETQYF
size: many; D: -; V: TRBV2; J: TRBJ1-5; DNA: TGTGCCAGCAGTGAGGTACAGGGTGGACAGCCCCAGCATTTT; CDR3: CASSEVQGGQPQHF
size: few; D: -; V: TRBV18; J: TRBJ2-7; DNA: TGTGCCAGCTCACCATCAAACGGAGCCTACGAGCAGTACTTC; CDR3: CASSPSNGAYEQYF
size: -; D: -; V: TRBV6-4; J: TRBJ1-6; DNA: TGTGCCAGCAGTGCGGCAGGGGATAATTCACCCCTCCACTTT; CDR3: CASSAAGDNSPLHF
size: many; D: -; V: TRBV3-1; J: TRBJ1-1; DNA: TGTGCCAGCAGCCGACAGTACCCGAACACTGAAGCTTTCTTT; CDR3: CASSRQYPNTEAFF
size: many; D: TRBD2; V: TRBV3-1; J: TRBJ2-5; DNA: TGTGCCAGCAGCTATCGACTAGCGGGAGGGGGGGGGACCCAGTACTTC; CDR3: CASSYRLAGGGGTQYF
size: -; D: -; V: TRBV12-3/TRBV12-4; J: TRBJ2-1; DNA: TGTGCCAGCAGTTTAGGTCAGAGCGAGCAGTTCTTC; CDR3: CASSLGQSEQFF
size: many; D: -; V: TRBV12-3/TRBV12-4; J: TRBJ2-5; DNA: TGTGCCAGCGGATTCAGCGGGGAGACCCAGTACTTC; CDR3: CASGFSGETQYF
size: many; D: -; V: TRBV2; J: TRBJ2-5; DNA: TGTGCCAGCAGTGAACAAGCGGAAGAGACCCAGTACTTC; CDR3: CASSEQAEETQYF
size: many; D: TRBD2; V: TRBV6-6; J: TRBJ2-5; DNA: TGTGCCAGCAGTTACCTCCCTCCGGGTGCGGGGGGCCAGTACTTC; CDR3: CASSYLPPGAGGQYF
size: many; D: -; V: TRBV20-1; J: TRBJ1-3; DNA: TGCAGTGCAAGGGCCCTCTCTGGAAACACCATATATTTT; CDR3: CSARALSGNTIYF
size: many; D: -; V: TRBV11-2; J: TRBJ2-7; DNA: TGTGCCAGCAGCTTAGGACAGTACGGCTACGAGCAGTACTTC; CDR3: CASSLGQYGYEQYF
size: many; D: TRBD1; V: TRBV18; J: TRBJ2-5; DNA: TGTGCCAGCTCACCACCAACCGACAGGGGCGAGACCCAGTACTTC; CDR3: CASSPPTDRGETQYF
size: -; D: TRBD2; V: TRBV20-1; J: TRBJ2-7; DNA: TGCAGTGCTAGGGCGGGGGGGGATTACGAGCAGTACTTC; CDR3: CSARAGGDYEQYF
size: once; D: -; V: TRBV7-3; J: TRBJ2-7; DNA: TGTGCCAGCAGCCTCGTGGCAGGGGACGAGCAGTACTTC; CDR3: CASSLVAGDEQYF
size: once; D: TRBD2; V: TRBV19; J: TRBJ2-7; DNA: TGTGCCAGTAGTATATCCGGGACTAGCGTTACCTACGAGCAGTACTTC; CDR3: CASSISGTSVTYEQYF
size: many; D: -; V: TRBV2; J: TRBJ2-3; DNA: TGTGCCAGCCGGATTTTAGCAGATACGCAGTATTTT; CDR3: CASRILADTQYF
size: -; D: -; V: TRBV10-3; J: TRBJ1-1; DNA: TGTGCCATCAGTTACTCGTCGGTGGGGAACACTGAAGCTTTCTTT; CDR3: CAISYSSVGNTEAFF
size: many; D: -; V: TRBV3-1; J: TRBJ1-1; DNA: TGTGCCAGCAGCCACGCCCAGAACGGCATGAACACTGAAGCTTTCTTT; CDR3: CASSHAQNGMNTEAFF
size: -; D: -; V: TRBV18; J: TRBJ2-3; DNA: TGTGCCAGCTCACCCTGGGACACCACAGATACGCAGTATTTT; CDR3: CASSPWDTTDTQYF
size: many; D: -; V: TRBV2; J: TRBJ1-2; DNA: TGTGCCAGCATAACGGGTGTAAGCTACACCTTC; CDR3: CASITGVSYTF
size: many; D: -; V: TRBV5-1; J: TRBJ2-7; DNA: TGCGCCAGCAGCTTGCGAGCGGGTTACGAGCAGTACTTC; CDR3: CASSLRAGYEQYF
size: -; D: TRBD1; V: TRBV7-2; J: TRBJ2-7; DNA: TGTGCCAGCAGCTTAAGCCGGGACAGGGTTTCCTACGAGCAGTACTTC; CDR3: CASSLSRDRVSYEQYF
size: many; D: -; V: TRBV20-1; J: TRBJ2-5; DNA: TGCAGTGCTGCGGTTGGGGGCCAAGAGACCCAGTACTTC; CDR3: CSAAVGGQETQYF
size: -; D: -; V: TRBV6-1; J: TRBJ1-2; DNA: TGTGCCAGTTCCGGTCCCGAGGCAGCTAACTATGGCTACACCTTC; CDR3: CASSGPEAANYGYTF
size: many; D: TRBD2; V: TRBV5-1; J: TRBJ2-3; DNA: TGCGCCAGCAGCCTGGGCCGACTAGCGGGCACAGATACGCAGTATTTT; CDR3: CASSLGRLAGTDTQYF
size: many; D: -; V: TRBV12-3/TRBV12-4; J: TRBJ1-1; DNA: TGTGCCAGCAGCCGTGTAGGAGGGAGTGACACTGAAGCTTTCTTT; CDR3: CASSRVGGSDTEAFF
size: many; D: -; V: TRBV28; J: TRBJ1-1; DNA: TGTGCCAGCAGGATCCCAGGGACAAGGAACACTGAAGCTTTCTTT; CDR3: CASRIPGTRNTEAFF
size: few; D: TRBD1; V: TRBV7-2; J: TRBJ1-1; DNA: TGTGCCAGCAGCTTGAGTGCGGGACAGGCAACTGAAGCTTTCTTT; CDR3: CASSLSAGQATEAFF
size: -; D: TRBD1; V: TRBV19; J: TRBJ2-1; DNA: TGTGCCAGTACCGGGACAGGGGGAGGTAATGAGCAGTTCTTC; CDR3: CASTGTGGGNEQFF
size: few; D: -; V: TRBV11-2; J: TRBJ2-5; DNA: TGTGCCAGCAGCTTTTGGGGGGCACAAGAGACCCAGTACTTC; CDR3: CASSFWGAQETQYF
size: few; D: -; V: TRBV15; J: TRBJ2-2; DNA: TGTGCCACCAGCAGAGATAAGTACACCACCGGGGAGCTGTTTTTT; CDR3: CATSRDKYTTGELFF
size: -; D: -; V: TRBV28; J: TRBJ2-1; DNA: TGTGCCAGCCGAACCCCGGGACGGTCCTACAATGAGCAGTTCTTC; CDR3: CASRTPGRSYNEQFF
size: -; D: TRBD2; V: TRBV5-6; J: TRBJ2-1; DNA: TGTGCCAGCAGCCCAACCGGGGGGGCTTCGGGTGAGCAGTTCTTC; CDR3: CASSPTGGASGEQFF
size: -; D: -; V: TRBV7-2; J: TRBJ1-1; DNA: TGTGCCAGCAGCCCGGCTCCCTCGAACACTGAAGCTTTCTTT; CDR3: CASSPAPSNTEAFF
size: few; D: -; V: TRBV3-1; J: TRBJ1-3; DNA: TGTGCCAGCAGCCAAGGCGGGCACCCGGAAAACACCATATATTTT; CDR3: CASSQGGHPENTIYF
size: -; D: TRBD2; V: TRBV14; J: TRBJ2-1; DNA: TGTGCCAGCAGCCAAATTAGCGGGCCCTACAATGAGCAGTTCTTC; CDR3: CASSQISGPYNEQFF
size: many; D: -; V: TRBV13; J: TRBJ2-3; DNA: TGTGCCAGCAGCCAGGGGATTAGCACAGATACGCAGTATTTT; CDR3: CASSQGISTDTQYF
size: many; D: TRBD2; V: TRBV6-2/TRBV6-3; J: TRBJ2-5; DNA: TGTGCCAGCATGGGACTAGCGGGGACCCAAGAGACCCAGTACTTC; CDR3: CASMGLAGTQETQYF
size: many; D: TRBD1; V: TRBV15; J: TRBJ1-2; DNA: TGTGCCACCAGCATAGACAGGGGCGATAACTATGGCTACACCTTC; CDR3: CATSIDRGDNYGYTF
size: many; D: -; V: TRBV20-1; J: TRBJ1-5; DNA: TGCAGTGCTAGGTTCGGGACACACGATCAGCCCCAGCATTTT; CDR3: CSARFGTHDQPQHF
size: many; D: -; V: TRBV5-1; J: TRBJ1-2; DNA: TGCGCCAGCAGCTTGGACGGTGGCTACACCTTC; CDR3: CASSLDGGYTF
size: many; D: -; V: TRBV30; J: TRBJ2-1; DNA: TGTGCCTGGAGTGGAGTTAGACAGTTCGATGAGCAGTTCTTC; CDR3: CAWSGVRQFDEQFF
size: -; D: TRBD2; V: TRBV20-1; J: TRBJ2-3; DNA: TGCAGTGCTATGGGGACTAGCGTTCCCACAGATACGCAGTATTTT; CDR3: CSAMGTSVPTDTQYF
size: -; D: TRBD1; V: TRBV7-2; J: TRBJ1-5; DNA: TGTGCCAGCAGCTATGGGACAGTCCAGGGCAATCAGCCCCAGCATTTT; CDR3: CASSYGTVQGNQPQHF
size: many; D: -; V: TRBV6-1; J: TRBJ2-3; DNA: TGTGCCAGCAGGGAGACGATAAGCCTCACAGATACGCAGTATTTT; CDR3: CASRETISLTDTQYF
size: -; D: TRBD1; V: TRBV28; J: TRBJ1-3; DNA: TGTGCCAGCAGCACAGGGGGCTCCGGCTCTGGAAACACCATATATTTT; CDR3: CASSTGGSGSGNTIYF
size: -; D: TRBD1; V: TRBV11-2; J: TRBJ2-7; DNA: TGCGCCAGCAGCCAGAGACAGGGGTACCCATACGAGCAGTACTTC; CDR3: CASSQRQGYPYEQYF
size: many; D: -; V: TRBV12-3/TRBV12-4; J: TRBJ2-7; DNA: TGTGCCAGCAGTTTAGGCTCTAGCCTCGAGCAGTACTTC; CDR3: CASSLGSSLEQYF
size: few; D: -; V: TRBV5-5; J: TRBJ1-1; DNA: TGTGCCAGCAGCCTTCGACTGACCACCGACCCGAACACTGAAGCTTTCTTT; CDR3: CASSLRLTTDPNTEAFF
size: many; D: TRBD1; V: TRBV2; J: TRBJ1-1; DNA: TGTGCCAGCAGTTTATCGACAGGGAGGATGCCTGAAGCTTTCTTT; CDR3: CASSLSTGRMPEAFF
size: few; D: -; V: TRBV11-2; J: TRBJ1-4; DNA: TGTGCCAGCAGCCCCGACATAACCCAGGAAAAACTGTTTTTT; CDR3: CASSPDITQEKLFF
size: -; D: TRBD2; V: TRBV6-5; J: TRBJ2-1; DNA: TGTGCCAGCAGTTACCTAGCGGGGGGGGCCGCAAACAATGAGCAGTTCTTC; CDR3: CASSYLAGGAANNEQFF
size: medium-sized; D: -; V: TRBV20-1; J: TRBJ2-1; DNA: TGCAGTGCTAGAGAAATCATGACGGATTACAATGAGCAGTTCTTC; CDR3: CSAREIMTDYNEQFF
size: many; D: -; V: TRBV11-2; J: TRBJ2-3; DNA: TGTGCCAGCGGCAGGGAGGCAGATACGCAGTATTTT; CDR3: CASGREADTQYF
size: -; D: TRBD1; V: TRBV6-5; J: TRBJ2-6; DNA: TGTGCCAGCAGTTACTCACAGGGGTCTGGGGCCAACGTCCTGACTTTC; CDR3: CASSYSQGSGANVLTF
size: -; D: TRBD2; V: TRBV19; J: TRBJ2-1; DNA: TGTGCCAGTAGTGGCCCCAAGGGACTCGGACTAGCGGGTGGGGATGAGCAGTTCTTC; CDR3: CASSGPKGLGLAGGDEQFF